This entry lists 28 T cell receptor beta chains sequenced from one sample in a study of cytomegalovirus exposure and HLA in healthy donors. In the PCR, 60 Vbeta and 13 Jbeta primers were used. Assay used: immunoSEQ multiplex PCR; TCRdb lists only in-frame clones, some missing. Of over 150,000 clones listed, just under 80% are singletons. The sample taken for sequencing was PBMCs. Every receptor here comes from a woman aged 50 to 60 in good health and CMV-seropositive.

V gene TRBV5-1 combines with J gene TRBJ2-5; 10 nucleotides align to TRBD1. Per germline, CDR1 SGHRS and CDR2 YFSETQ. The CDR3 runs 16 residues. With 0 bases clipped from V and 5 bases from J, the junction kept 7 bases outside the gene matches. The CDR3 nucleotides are TGCGCCAGCAGCTTGGGGCGACAGGGGGCCTGGGAGACCCAGTACTTC. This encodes CASSLGRQGAWETQYF. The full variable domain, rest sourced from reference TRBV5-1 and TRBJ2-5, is KAGVTQTPRYLIKTRGQQVTLSCSPISGHRSVSWYQQTPGQGLQFLFEYFSETQRNKGNFPGRFSGRQFSNSRSEMNVSTLELGDSALYLCASSLGRQGAWETQYFGPGTRLLVL.

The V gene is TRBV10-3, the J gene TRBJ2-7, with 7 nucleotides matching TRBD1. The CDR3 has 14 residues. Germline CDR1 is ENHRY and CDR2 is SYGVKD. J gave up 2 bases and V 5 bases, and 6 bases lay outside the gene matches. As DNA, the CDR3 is TGTGCCATCAGTCCGAGACAGGGCACCTACGAGCAGTACTTC. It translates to CAISPRQGTYEQYF.

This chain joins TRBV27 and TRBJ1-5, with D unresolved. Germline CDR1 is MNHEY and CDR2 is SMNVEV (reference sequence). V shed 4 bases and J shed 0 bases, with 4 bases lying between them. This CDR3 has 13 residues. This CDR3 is CASSSFSNQPQHF. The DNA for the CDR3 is TGTGCCAGCAGTTCCTTTAGCAATCAGCCCCAGCATTTT.

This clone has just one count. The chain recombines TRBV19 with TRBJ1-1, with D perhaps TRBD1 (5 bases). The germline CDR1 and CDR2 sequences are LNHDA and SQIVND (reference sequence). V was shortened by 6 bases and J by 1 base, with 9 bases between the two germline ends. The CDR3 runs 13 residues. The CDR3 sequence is CASSKGENTEAFF. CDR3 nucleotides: TGTGCCAGTAGCAAAGGGGAGAACACTGAAGCTTTCTTT.

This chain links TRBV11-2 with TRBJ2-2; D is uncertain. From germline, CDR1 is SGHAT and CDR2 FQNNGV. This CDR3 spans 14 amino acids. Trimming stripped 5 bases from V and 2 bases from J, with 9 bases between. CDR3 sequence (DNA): TGTGCCAGCAGCATTGACTTAAACACCGGGGAGCTGTTTTTT. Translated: CASSIDLNTGELFF.

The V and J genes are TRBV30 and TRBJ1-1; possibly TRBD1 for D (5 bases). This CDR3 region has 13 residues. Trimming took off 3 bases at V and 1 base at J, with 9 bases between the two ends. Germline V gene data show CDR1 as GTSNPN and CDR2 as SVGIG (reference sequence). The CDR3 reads CAWRLGQNTEAFF. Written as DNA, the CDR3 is TGTGCCTGGAGACTCGGACAGAACACTGAAGCTTTCTTT.

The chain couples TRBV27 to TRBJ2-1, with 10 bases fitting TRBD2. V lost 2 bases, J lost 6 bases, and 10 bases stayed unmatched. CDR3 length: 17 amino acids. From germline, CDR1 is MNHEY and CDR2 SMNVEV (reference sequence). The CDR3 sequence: CASSLVASGGAGNEQFF. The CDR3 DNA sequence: TGTGCCAGCAGTTTAGTTGCCAGCGGGGGGGCGGGCAATGAGCAGTTCTTC.

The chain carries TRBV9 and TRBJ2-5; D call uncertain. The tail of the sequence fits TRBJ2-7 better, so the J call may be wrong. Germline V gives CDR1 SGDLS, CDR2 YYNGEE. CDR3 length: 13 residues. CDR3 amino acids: CASSSLPSYEQYF. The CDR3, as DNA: TGTGCCAGCAGCTCCCTCCCCTCCTACGAGCAGTACTTC.

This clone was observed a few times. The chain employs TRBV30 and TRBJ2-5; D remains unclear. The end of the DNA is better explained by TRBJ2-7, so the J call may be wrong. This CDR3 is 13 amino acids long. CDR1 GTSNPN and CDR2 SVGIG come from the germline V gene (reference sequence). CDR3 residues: CAWSLYSTYEQYF. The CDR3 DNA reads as TGTGCCTGGAGTCTTTACAGTACCTACGAGCAGTACTTC.

This CDR3 is CAIKKDNQETQYF. CDR3 in DNA: TGTGCCATCAAAAAAGACAACCAAGAGACCCAGTACTTC. The rearrangement links TRBV10-3 to TRBJ2-5; D is undetermined. Germline V lookup: CDR1 ENHRY, CDR2 SYGVKD. The CDR3 runs to 13 residues. V was trimmed by 7 bases and J by 0 bases, leaving 9 bases between them.

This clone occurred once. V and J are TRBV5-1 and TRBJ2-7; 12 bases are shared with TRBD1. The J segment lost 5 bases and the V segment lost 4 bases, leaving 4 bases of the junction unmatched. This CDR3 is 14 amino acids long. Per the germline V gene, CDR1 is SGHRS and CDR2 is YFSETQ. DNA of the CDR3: TGCGCCAGCAGCGGGGGACAGGGGGCCCACGAGCAGTACTTC. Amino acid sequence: CASSGGQGAHEQYF.

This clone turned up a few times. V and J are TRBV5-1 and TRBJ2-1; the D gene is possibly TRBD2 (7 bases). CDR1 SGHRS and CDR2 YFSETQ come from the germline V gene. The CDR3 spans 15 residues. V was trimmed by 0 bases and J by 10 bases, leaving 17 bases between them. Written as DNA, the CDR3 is TGCGCCAGCAGCTTGGAGGCGGGGGCCCGAGAAGAGCAGTTCTTC. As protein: CASSLEAGAREEQFF.

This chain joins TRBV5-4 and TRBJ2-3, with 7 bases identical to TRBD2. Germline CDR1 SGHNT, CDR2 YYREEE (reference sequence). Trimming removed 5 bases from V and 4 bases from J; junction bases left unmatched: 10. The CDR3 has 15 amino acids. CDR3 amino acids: CASSLWGGGPDTQYF. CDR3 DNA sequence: TGTGCCAGCAGTTTATGGGGGGGAGGCCCAGATACGCAGTATTTT.

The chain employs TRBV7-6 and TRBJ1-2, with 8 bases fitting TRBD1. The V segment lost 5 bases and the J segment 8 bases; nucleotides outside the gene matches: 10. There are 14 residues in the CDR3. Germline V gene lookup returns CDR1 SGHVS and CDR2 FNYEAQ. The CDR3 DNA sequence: TGTGCCAGCAGCCTCAGGTTCGGACAGGGCGGCTACACCTTC. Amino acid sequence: CASSLRFGQGGYTF.

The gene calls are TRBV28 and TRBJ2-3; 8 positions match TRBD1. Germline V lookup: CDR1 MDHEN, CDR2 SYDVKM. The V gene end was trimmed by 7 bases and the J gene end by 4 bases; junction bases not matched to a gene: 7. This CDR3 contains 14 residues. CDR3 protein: CASKSQGAPDTQYF. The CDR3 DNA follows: TGTGCCAGCAAGTCCCAGGGGGCTCCAGATACGCAGTATTTT.

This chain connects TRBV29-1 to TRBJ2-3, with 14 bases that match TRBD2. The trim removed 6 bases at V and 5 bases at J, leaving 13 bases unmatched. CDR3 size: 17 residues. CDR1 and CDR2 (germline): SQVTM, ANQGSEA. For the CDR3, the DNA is TGCAGCGTCGGATCCGAGAGACTAGCGGGGGGGTTAGATACGCAGTATTTT. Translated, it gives CSVGSERLAGGLDTQYF.

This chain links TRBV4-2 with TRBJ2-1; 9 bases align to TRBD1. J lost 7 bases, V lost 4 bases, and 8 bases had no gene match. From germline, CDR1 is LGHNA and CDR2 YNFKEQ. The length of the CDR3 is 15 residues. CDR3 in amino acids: CASSPSDRGGNEQFF. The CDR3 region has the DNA TGTGCCAGCAGCCCGTCGGACAGGGGTGGGAATGAGCAGTTCTTC.

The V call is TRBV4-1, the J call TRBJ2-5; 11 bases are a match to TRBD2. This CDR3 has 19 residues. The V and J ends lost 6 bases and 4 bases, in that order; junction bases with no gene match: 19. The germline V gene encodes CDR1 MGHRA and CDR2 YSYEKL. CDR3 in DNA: TGCGCCAGCAGTAGAGGACAGGGGTTTAGCGGGGGGGCAGGAGAGACCCAGTACTTC. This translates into CASSRGQGFSGGAGETQYF.

The DNA of the CDR3 is TGCAGCGTTGGAGCCGGGTATGAGGGCTACACCTTC. Protein: CSVGAGYEGYTF. The chain carries TRBV29-1 and TRBJ1-2; D remains unclear. Germline values: CDR1 SQVTM, CDR2 ANQGSEA. Deletions cut 4 bases from V and 8 bases from J, with 14 bases between. The CDR3 contains 12 residues.

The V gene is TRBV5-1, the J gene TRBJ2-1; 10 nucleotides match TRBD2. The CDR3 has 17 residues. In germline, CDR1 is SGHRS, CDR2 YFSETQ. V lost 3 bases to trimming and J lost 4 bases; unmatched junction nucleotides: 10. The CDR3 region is CASSWGLAGAPYNEQFF. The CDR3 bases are TGCGCCAGCAGCTGGGGCCTAGCGGGGGCACCATACAATGAGCAGTTCTTC.

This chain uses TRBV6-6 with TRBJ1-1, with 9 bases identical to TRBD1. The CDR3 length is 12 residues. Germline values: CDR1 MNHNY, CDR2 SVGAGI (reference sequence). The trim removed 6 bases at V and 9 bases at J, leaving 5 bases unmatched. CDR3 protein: CASRPTGGKAFF. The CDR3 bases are TGTGCCAGCAGACCCACAGGGGGCAAAGCTTTCTTT.

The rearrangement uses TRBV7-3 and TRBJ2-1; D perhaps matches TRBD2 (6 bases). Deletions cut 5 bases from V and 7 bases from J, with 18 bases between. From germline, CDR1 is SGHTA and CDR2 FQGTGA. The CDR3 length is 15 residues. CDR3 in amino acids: CASSPFPGLANEQFF. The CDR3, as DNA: TGTGCCAGCAGCCCATTCCCGGGACTTGCTAATGAGCAGTTCTTC. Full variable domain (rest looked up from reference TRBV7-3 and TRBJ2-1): GAGVSQTPSNKVTEKGKYVELRCDPISGHTALYWYRQSLGQGPEFLIYFQGTGAADDSGLPNDRFFAVRPEGSVSTLKIQRTERGDSAVYLCASSPFPGLANEQFFGPGTRLTVL.

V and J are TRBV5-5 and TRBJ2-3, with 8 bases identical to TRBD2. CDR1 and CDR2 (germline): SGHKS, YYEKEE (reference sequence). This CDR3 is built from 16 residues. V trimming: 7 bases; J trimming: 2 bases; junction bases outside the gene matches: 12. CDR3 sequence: CASQAGGGFSTDTQYF. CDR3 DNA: TGTGCCAGCCAAGCGGGCGGGGGGTTTTCCACAGATACGCAGTATTTT.

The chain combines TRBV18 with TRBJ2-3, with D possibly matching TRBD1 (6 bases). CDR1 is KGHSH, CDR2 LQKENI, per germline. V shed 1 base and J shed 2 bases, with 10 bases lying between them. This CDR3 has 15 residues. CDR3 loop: CASSPRGGDTDTQYF. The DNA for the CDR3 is TGTGCCAGCTCACCACGAGGGGGTGACACAGATACGCAGTATTTT. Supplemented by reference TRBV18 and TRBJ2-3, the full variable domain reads NAGVMQNPRHLVRRRGQEARLRCSPMKGHSHVYWYRQLPEEGLKFMVYLQKENIIDESGMPKERFSAEFPKEGPSILRIQQVVRGDSAAYFCASSPRGGDTDTQYFGPGTRLTVL.

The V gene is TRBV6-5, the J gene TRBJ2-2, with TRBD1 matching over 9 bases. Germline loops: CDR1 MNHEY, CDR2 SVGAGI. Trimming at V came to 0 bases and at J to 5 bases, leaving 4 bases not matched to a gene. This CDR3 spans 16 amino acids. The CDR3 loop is CASSYSPGTGTGELFF. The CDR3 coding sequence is TGTGCCAGCAGTTACTCCCCCGGGACAGGGACCGGGGAGCTGTTTTTT.

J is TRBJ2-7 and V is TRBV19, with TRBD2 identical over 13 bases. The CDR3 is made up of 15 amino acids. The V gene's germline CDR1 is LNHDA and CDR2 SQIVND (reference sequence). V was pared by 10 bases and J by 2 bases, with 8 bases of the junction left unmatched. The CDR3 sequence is CATGLAGVEPYEQYF. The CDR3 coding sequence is TGTGCCACCGGACTAGCGGGGGTGGAACCCTACGAGCAGTACTTC.

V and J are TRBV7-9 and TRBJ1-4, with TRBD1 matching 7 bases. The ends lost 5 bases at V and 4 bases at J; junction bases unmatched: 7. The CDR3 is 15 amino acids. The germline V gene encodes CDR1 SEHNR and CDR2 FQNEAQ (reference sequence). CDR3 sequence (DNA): TGTGCCAGCAGCCCAGCGACAGGGTATAATGAAAAACTGTTTTTT. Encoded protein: CASSPATGYNEKLFF.

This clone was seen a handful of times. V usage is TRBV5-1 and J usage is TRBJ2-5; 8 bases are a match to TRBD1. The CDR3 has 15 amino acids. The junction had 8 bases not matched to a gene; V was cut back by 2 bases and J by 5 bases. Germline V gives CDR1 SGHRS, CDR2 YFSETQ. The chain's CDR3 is CASSFTRGLGETQYF. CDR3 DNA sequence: TGCGCCAGCAGCTTTACCAGGGGGCTGGGTGAGACCCAGTACTTC.